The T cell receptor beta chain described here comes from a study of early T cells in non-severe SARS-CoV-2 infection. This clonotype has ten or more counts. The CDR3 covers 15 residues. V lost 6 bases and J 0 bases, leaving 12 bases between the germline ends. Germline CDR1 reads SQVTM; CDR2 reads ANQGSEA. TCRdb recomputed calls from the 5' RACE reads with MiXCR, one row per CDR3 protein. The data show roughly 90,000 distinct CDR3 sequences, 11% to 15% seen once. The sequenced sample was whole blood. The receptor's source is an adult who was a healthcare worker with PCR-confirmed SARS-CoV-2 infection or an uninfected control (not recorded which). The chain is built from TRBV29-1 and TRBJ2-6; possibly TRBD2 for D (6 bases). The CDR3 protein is CSVGGTGSGANVLTF. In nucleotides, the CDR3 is TGCAGCGTGGGGGGTACAGGCTCTGGGGCCAACGTCCTGACTTTC.